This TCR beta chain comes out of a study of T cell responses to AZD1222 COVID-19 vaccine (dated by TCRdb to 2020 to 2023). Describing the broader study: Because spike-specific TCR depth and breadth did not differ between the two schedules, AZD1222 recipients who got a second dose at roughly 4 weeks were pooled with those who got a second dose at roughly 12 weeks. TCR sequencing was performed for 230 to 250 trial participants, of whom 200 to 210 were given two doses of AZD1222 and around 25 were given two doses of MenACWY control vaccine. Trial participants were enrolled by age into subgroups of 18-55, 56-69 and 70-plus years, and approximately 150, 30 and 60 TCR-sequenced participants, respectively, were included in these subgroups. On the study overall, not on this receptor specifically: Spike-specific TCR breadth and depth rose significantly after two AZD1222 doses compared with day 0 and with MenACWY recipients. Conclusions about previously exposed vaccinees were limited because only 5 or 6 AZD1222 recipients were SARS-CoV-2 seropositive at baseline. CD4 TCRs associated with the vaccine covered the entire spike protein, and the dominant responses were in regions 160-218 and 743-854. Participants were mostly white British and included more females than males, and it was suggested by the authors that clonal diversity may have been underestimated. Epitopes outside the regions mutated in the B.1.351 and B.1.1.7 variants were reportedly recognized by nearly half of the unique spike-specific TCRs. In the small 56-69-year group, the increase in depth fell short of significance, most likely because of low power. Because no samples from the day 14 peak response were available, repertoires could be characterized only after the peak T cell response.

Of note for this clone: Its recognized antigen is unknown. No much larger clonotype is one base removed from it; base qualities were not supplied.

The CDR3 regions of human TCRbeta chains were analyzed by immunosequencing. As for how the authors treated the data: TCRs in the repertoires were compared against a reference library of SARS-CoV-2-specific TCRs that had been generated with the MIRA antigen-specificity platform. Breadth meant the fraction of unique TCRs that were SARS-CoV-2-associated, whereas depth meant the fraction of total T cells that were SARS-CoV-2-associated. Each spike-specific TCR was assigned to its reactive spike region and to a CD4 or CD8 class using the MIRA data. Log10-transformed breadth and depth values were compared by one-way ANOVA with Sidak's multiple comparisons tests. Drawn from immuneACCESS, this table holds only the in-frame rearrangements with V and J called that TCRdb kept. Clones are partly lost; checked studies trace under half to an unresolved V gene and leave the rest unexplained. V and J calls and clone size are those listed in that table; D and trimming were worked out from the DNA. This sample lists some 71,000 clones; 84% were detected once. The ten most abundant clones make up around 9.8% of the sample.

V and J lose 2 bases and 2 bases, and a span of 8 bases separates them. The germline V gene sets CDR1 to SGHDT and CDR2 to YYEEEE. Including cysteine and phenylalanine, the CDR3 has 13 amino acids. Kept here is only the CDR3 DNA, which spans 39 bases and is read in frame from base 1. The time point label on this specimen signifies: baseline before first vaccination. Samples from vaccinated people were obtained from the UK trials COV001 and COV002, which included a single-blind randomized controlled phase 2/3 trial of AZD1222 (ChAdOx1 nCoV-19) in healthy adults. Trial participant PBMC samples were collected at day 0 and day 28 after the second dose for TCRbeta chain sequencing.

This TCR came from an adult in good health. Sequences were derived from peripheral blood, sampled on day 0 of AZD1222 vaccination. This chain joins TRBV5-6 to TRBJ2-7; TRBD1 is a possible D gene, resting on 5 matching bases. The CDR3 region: CASSFDRPYEQYF. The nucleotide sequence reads TGTGCCAGCAGCTTCGACAGACCCTACGAGCAGTACTTC. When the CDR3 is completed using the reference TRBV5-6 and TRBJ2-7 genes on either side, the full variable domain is DAGVTQSPTHLIKTRGQQVTLRCSPKSGHDTVSWYQQALGQGPQFIFQYYEEEERQRGNFPDRFSGHQFPNYSSELNVNALLLGDSALYLCASSFDRPYEQYFGPGTRLTVT.